The 2 T cell receptor beta chains presented below share a single source sample, sequenced in a study of ipilimumab plus nivolumab after autologous stem cell transplantation. Libraries were prepared by immunoSEQ multiplex PCR; TCRdb keeps only in-frame clonotypes and omits some of them. The data show several thousand clones, with 75% to 90% seen just once and about 5% held by the top ten. Material: PBMCs, obtained in a trial of ipilimumab plus nivolumab as post-transplant consolidation. Source of these receptors: a female donor with multiple myeloma.

The rearrangement uses TRBV5-4 and TRBJ2-6; D not certain. Germline loops: CDR1 SGHNT, CDR2 YYREEE (reference sequence). Trimming left V 4 bases short and J 2 bases short, with 4 bases between. This CDR3 region has 13 residues. The CDR3 is CASSGPGANVLTF. DNA for the CDR3: TGTGCCAGCAGCGGACCTGGGGCCAACGTCCTGACTTTC.

This chain links TRBV28 with TRBJ2-7; 8 bases fit TRBD2. Losses at the gene ends were 3 bases for V and 0 bases for J; bases not matched to a gene: 1. The CDR3 is 14 amino acids. The germline gives CDR1 MDHEN, CDR2 SYDVKM. CDR3 sequence: CASSLTSDSYEQYF. The CDR3 nucleotides read TGTGCCAGCAGTTTGACTAGCGACTCCTACGAGCAGTACTTC.